This is a list of T cell receptor beta chains from one sample in a study of T cell changes during pregnancy in multiple sclerosis. Only in-frame clones appear in the TCRdb table, and some are missing; sequencing was by immunoSEQ multiplex PCR. The data hold 40,000 to 50,000 clones, with 90% observed a single time. The sample was CD4+ T cells from peripheral blood mononuclear cells, taken before pregnancy. These receptors originate from a female donor with multiple sclerosis, enrolled in a pregnancy study. The CDR3 runs from the conserved cysteine through the conserved F or W. The D gene is left open where the match is weak. Clone sizes are given selectively: once, few, many, or a class where the clone is expanded.

>.|TRBJ2-1|.|TRBV6-4
CASSDRAGYNEQFF
TGTGCCAGCAGTGACCGGGCAGGGTACAATGAGCAGTTCTTC
>TRBD1|TRBJ1-1|.|TRBV27
CASRLKGAREAFF
TGTGCCAGCAGACTGAAGGGGGCTAGGGAAGCTTTCTTT
>.|TRBJ2-3|.|TRBV2
CASSELMTADTQYF
TGTGCCAGCAGTGAACTTATGACAGCAGATACGCAGTATTTT
>TRBD2|TRBJ2-2|.|TRBV5-6
CASSLALAGNTGELFF
TGTGCCAGCAGCTTAGCACTAGCGGGAAACACCGGGGAGCTGTTTTTT
>TRBD2|TRBJ2-1|.|TRBV19
CASSISGAGGHYNEQFF
TGTGCCAGTTCAATTAGCGGAGCGGGGGGACATTACAATGAGCAGTTCTTC
>TRBD1|TRBJ1-4|.|TRBV5-1
CASSFAGGRTNEKLFF
TGCGCCAGCAGCTTTGCAGGGGGCAGAACTAATGAAAAACTGTTTTTT
>TRBD1|TRBJ1-2|.|TRBV9
CASSPRQGEIGGYTF
TGTGCCAGCAGCCCCCGACAGGGGGAGATTGGTGGCTACACCTTC
>.|TRBJ1-5|few|TRBV18
CASSYEGVWPQHF
TGTGCCAGCTCTTATGAAGGGGTATGGCCCCAGCATTTT
>.|TRBJ2-5|once|TRBV2
CASTLNRETQYF
TGTGCCAGCACCCTTAACCGGGAGACCCAGTACTTC
>.|TRBJ1-2|.|TRBV19
CASTTPPPDRANYGYTF
TGTGCCAGTACCACACCTCCCCCGGACAGAGCTAACTATGGCTACACCTTC
>.|TRBJ2-7|.|TRBV4-3
CASSRVSGDEQYF
TGCGCCAGCAGCCGGGTCTCGGGGGACGAGCAGTACTTC
>TRBD2|TRBJ2-3|.|TRBV18
CASSPGREGQGTDTQYF
TGTGCCAGCTCACCAGGGCGGGAGGGCCAAGGCACAGATACGCAGTATTTT
>.|TRBJ1-1|.|TRBV30
CAWRQTYEAFF
TGTGCCTGGAGACAGACGTATGAAGCTTTCTTT
>.|TRBJ2-5|.|TRBV18
CASSPGGAETQYF
TGTGCCAGCTCACCTGGGGGCGCAGAGACCCAGTACTTC
>TRBD1|TRBJ1-1|.|TRBV29-1
CSVGTGDTEAFF
TGCAGCGTTGGGACAGGGGACACTGAAGCTTTCTTT
>.|TRBJ2-2|.|TRBV10-1
CASSDPTSRNTGELFF
TGCGCCAGCAGTGATCCTACTAGTAGAAACACCGGGGAGCTGTTTTTT
>.|TRBJ2-3|.|TRBV21-1
CASSKGGATSGRATDTQYF
TGTGCCAGCAGCAAAGGGGGGGCCACTAGCGGGAGGGCCACAGATACGCAGTATTTT
>TRBD2|TRBJ2-3|.|TRBV18
CASSPPRISGSFTDTQYF
TGTGCCAGCTCACCTCCCCGGATTAGCGGGAGTTTCACAGATACGCAGTATTTT
>TRBD1|TRBJ1-6|.|TRBV5-1
CASSTGQGGSPLHF
TGCGCCAGCAGCACCGGACAGGGTGGTTCACCCCTCCACTTT
>.|TRBJ1-1|few|TRBV11-2
CASSSLVGDWRTEAFF
TGTGCCAGCAGCTCCTTAGTTGGAGACTGGAGGACTGAAGCTTTCTTT